The next 20 T cell receptor beta chains were all read from a single sample in a study of blood T cell repertoires in COVID-19. Some clones are missing from TCRdb's copy, which holds only in-frame ones; the method was immunoSEQ multiplex PCR. Here the sample spans 170,000 or so clones, about 80% being singletons. Material for sequencing was peripheral blood. The receptors come from an older man with active or convalescent COVID-19.

This chain's CDR3 is CASSGTGITGELFF. DNA for the CDR3: TGTGCCAGTAGTGGGACAGGGATAACCGGGGAGCTGTTTTTT. The chain has TRBV19 and TRBJ2-2; TRBD1 matches at 9 bases. The trim removed 5 bases at V and 5 bases at J, leaving 3 bases unmatched. Germline CDR1 and CDR2: LNHDA and SQIVND (reference sequence). The CDR3 is 14 amino acids.

The chain joins TRBV10-3 to TRBJ2-1, with 7 bases lining up with TRBD1. This CDR3 has 16 amino acids. From germline, CDR1 is ENHRY and CDR2 SYGVKD. Losses at the gene ends were 2 bases for V and 4 bases for J; bases not matched to a gene: 8. In DNA, the CDR3 is TGTGCCATCAGTGAGGGTCGGACAGGAGTTTACAATGAGCAGTTCTTC. It specifies CAISEGRTGVYNEQFF.

The rearrangement links TRBV27 to TRBJ2-2; D uncertain. V was shortened by 3 bases and J by 1 base, with 6 bases between the two germline ends. The CDR3 runs to 14 residues. The germline gives CDR1 MNHEY, CDR2 SMNVEV (reference sequence). CDR3 nucleotides: TGTGCCAGCAGTTTGGAGATGAACACCGGGGAGCTGTTTTTT. Residues: CASSLEMNTGELFF.

V is TRBV27 and J is TRBJ1-1; D not resolved. This CDR3 contains 13 residues. Germline assignment: CDR1 MNHEY and CDR2 SMNVEV (reference sequence). Trimming removed 8 bases at V and 2 bases at J, with 12 bases between. The CDR3 reads CASRRGYNTEAFF. CDR3 nucleotide sequence: TGTGCCAGCCGTCGGGGATATAACACTGAAGCTTTCTTT.

The chain couples TRBV7-2 to TRBJ2-3; weak D call: TRBD2 (7 bases). The CDR3 has 18 amino acids. Germline loops: CDR1 SGHTA, CDR2 FQGNSA. Trimming removed 4 bases from V and 3 bases from J, with 23 bases in between. CDR3 in amino acids: CASSSRGGSAGATDTQYF. For the CDR3, the DNA is TGTGCCAGCAGCTCCCGAGGGGGGTCCGCGGGAGCAACAGATACGCAGTATTTT. Using reference TRBV7-2 and TRBJ2-3 for the parts outside the CDR3, the full variable domain is GAGVSQSPSNKVTEKGKDVELRCDPISGHTALYWYRQSLGQGLEFLIYFQGNSAPDKSGLPSDRFSAERTGGSVSTLTIQRTQQEDSAVYLCASSSRGGSAGATDTQYFGPGTRLTVL.

This clone has only one observation. The chain combines TRBV30 with TRBJ1-2, with 9 bases fitting TRBD1. CDR1 GTSNPN and CDR2 SVGIG come from the germline V gene (reference sequence). The CDR3 is made up of 13 amino acids. After removal of 3 bases from V and 7 bases from J, the junction contained 6 bases not matched to a gene. This CDR3 is CAWSEQGAGGYTF. The CDR3 DNA sequence: TGTGCCTGGAGCGAACAGGGGGCGGGTGGCTACACCTTC.

The rearrangement links TRBV6-5 to TRBJ2-1; 8 nucleotides agree with TRBD2. V trimming: 7 bases; J trimming: 2 bases; junction bases outside the gene matches: 7. The germline V gene encodes CDR1 MNHEY and CDR2 SVGAGI. The CDR3 totals 15 residues. Here the CDR3 DNA reads TGTGCCAGCATTGGGGTAGCGGGAACCTACAATGAGCAGTTCTTC. Protein sequence: CASIGVAGTYNEQFF.

The rearrangement uses TRBV5-1 and TRBJ2-5; 8 positions match TRBD1. The V and J ends lost 4 bases and 1 base, in that order; junction bases with no gene match: 6. The CDR3 is 15 amino acids. Germline CDR1 SGHRS, CDR2 YFSETQ. The CDR3: CASSPDRVTQETQYF. CDR3 nucleotides: TGCGCCAGCAGCCCGGACAGGGTCACCCAAGAGACCCAGTACTTC. Full variable domain (outside the CDR3, taken from reference TRBV5-1 and TRBJ2-5): KAGVTQTPRYLIKTRGQQVTLSCSPISGHRSVSWYQQTPGQGLQFLFEYFSETQRNKGNFPGRFSGRQFSNSRSEMNVSTLELGDSALYLCASSPDRVTQETQYFGPGTRLLVL.

J is TRBJ1-2 and V is TRBV29-1, with D perhaps matching TRBD1 (5 bases). The germline V gene encodes CDR1 SQVTM and CDR2 ANQGSEA. V dropped 2 bases and J dropped 8 bases, with 9 bases sitting between them. This CDR3 is built from 11 residues. In nucleotides, the CDR3 is TGCAGCGTTGAACGGGGGGGAGGCTACACCTTC. This sequence encodes CSVERGGGYTF. Filled out from reference TRBV29-1 and TRBJ1-2, the complete variable domain reads SAVISQKPSRDICQRGTSLTIQCQVDSQVTMMFWYRQQPGQSLTLIATANQGSEATYESGFVIDKFPISRPNLTFSTLTVSNMSPEDSSIYLCSVERGGGYTFGSGTRLTVV.

This clone was picked up a small number of times. The DNA of the CDR3 is TGTGCCAGCAGCCATAGCGGGGGGGTCGAGACCCAGTACTTC. This translates into CASSHSGGVETQYF. The chain is built from TRBV3-1 (or the pseudogene TRBV3-2) and TRBJ2-5; 11 positions match TRBD2. This CDR3 has 14 residues. Germline CDR1 and CDR2: LGHDT and YNNKEL (reference sequence). The J segment lost 5 bases and the V segment lost 3 bases, leaving 2 bases of the junction unmatched.

This chain uses TRBV7-2 with TRBJ2-1, with 10 bases that match TRBD2. Trimming at V came to 2 bases and at J to 10 bases, leaving 11 bases not matched to a gene. This CDR3 contains 16 residues. Germline V gives CDR1 SGHTA, CDR2 FQGNSA. CDR3 amino acids: CASSLNRLAGEGEQFF. The DNA for the CDR3 is TGTGCCAGCAGCTTAAACAGGCTAGCGGGAGAAGGGGAGCAGTTCTTC. The variable domain in full, with the rest retrieved from reference TRBV7-2 and TRBJ2-1, is GAGVSQSPSNKVTEKGKDVELRCDPISGHTALYWYRQSLGQGLEFLIYFQGNSAPDKSGLPSDRFSAERTGGSVSTLTIQRTQQEDSAVYLCASSLNRLAGEGEQFFGPGTRLTVL.

The chain employs TRBV18 and TRBJ1-1; possible D gene TRBD1, 5 bases. The germline V gene encodes CDR1 KGHSH and CDR2 LQKENI. V was cut by 0 bases and J by 11 bases, with 10 bases left in between. CDR3 size: 12 residues. CDR3 nucleotide sequence: TGTGCCAGCTCACCACCGCAGGGTTCGGCTTTCTTT. It codes for CASSPPQGSAFF.

The genes are TRBV10-1 and TRBJ2-1; D may be TRBD2 (7 bases). CDR3 length: 14 amino acids. Looked up from germline, CDR1 is WNHNN and CDR2 is SYGVQD (reference sequence). Trimming pared 6 bases from V and 10 bases from J, leaving 19 bases between. The CDR3, as DNA: TGCGCCAGCAGGTTGGTTTCGGGGGGCTGGGAGCAGTTCTTC. The encoded protein is CASRLVSGGWEQFF.

The chain employs TRBV7-2 and TRBJ1-6; 7 bases agree with TRBD1. The CDR3 runs 15 residues. The junction had 8 bases not matched to a gene; V was cut back by 5 bases and J by 7 bases. Germline V gives CDR1 SGHTA, CDR2 FQGNSA. CDR3 in amino acids: CASSAGQLNNSPLHF. CDR3 bases: TGTGCCAGCAGCGCGGGACAGCTCAACAATTCACCCCTCCACTTT.

CDR3 sequence reads: CASSVTGQGSTEAFF. CDR3 in DNA: TGTGCCAGCAGTGTAACGGGACAGGGTAGTACTGAAGCTTTCTTT. The V call is TRBV2, the J call TRBJ1-1; 9 bases map to TRBD1. CDR1 is SNHLY and CDR2 is FYNNEI in the germline V gene. The CDR3 contains 15 residues. The junction had 8 bases not matched to a gene; V was cut back by 4 bases and J by 5 bases.

For the CDR3, the DNA is TGCGCCAGCACTAAGGGACAGAGAGATAACTATGGCTACACCTTC. Translation gives CASTKGQRDNYGYTF. The chain employs TRBV5-1 and TRBJ1-2; 7 bases align to TRBD1. V lost 6 bases to trimming and J lost 1 base; unmatched junction nucleotides: 9. The CDR3 length is 15 residues. Per the germline V gene, CDR1 is SGHRS and CDR2 is YFSETQ.

The CDR3 DNA is TGCAGCGTTCAAATGGGACAGGGGGGGAATGAGCAGTTCTTC. It translates to CSVQMGQGGNEQFF. The V call is TRBV29-1, the J call TRBJ2-1; 11 bases map to TRBD1. V trimming: 5 bases; J trimming: 7 bases; junction bases outside the gene matches: 7. Per germline, CDR1 SQVTM and CDR2 ANQGSEA. This CDR3 spans 14 amino acids.

This chain's CDR3 is CASGLGGTGSEKLFF. For the CDR3, the DNA is TGTGCTAGTGGTTTGGGGGGGACAGGGAGTGAAAAACTGTTTTTT. The V call is TRBV12-5, the J call TRBJ1-4, with 9 bases identical to TRBD1. In germline, CDR1 is LGHNT, CDR2 FRNRAP. J was trimmed by 7 bases and V by 1 base; bases with no gene match: 4. CDR3 length equals 15 residues.

The rearrangement joins TRBV7-9 to TRBJ2-7; TRBD1 aligns across 9 bases. The CDR3 covers 15 residues. V lost 5 bases, J lost 2 bases, and 7 bases stayed unmatched. Germline lookup yields CDR1 SEHNR and CDR2 FQNEAQ (reference sequence). CDR3 nucleotides: TGTGCCAGCAGCCTTGTACAGGGGGCGACCTACGAGCAGTACTTC. Its translation is CASSLVQGATYEQYF. The full variable domain, rest sourced from reference TRBV7-9 and TRBJ2-7, is DTGVSQNPRHKITKRGQNVTFRCDPISEHNRLYWYRQTLGQGPEFLTYFQNEAQLEKSRLLSDRFSAERPKGSFSTLEIQRTEQGDSAMYLCASSLVQGATYEQYFGPGTRLTVT.

The rearrangement joins TRBV3-1 (or the pseudogene TRBV3-2) to TRBJ2-5; D may be TRBD1 (6 bases). This CDR3 region has 14 residues. The V gene's germline CDR1 is LGHDT and CDR2 YNNKEL (reference sequence). Trimming left V 6 bases short and J 1 base short, with 12 bases between. DNA for the CDR3: TGTGCCAGCAGAGGGCAAGGGGGCCAAGAGACCCAGTACTTC. As protein: CASRGQGGQETQYF.